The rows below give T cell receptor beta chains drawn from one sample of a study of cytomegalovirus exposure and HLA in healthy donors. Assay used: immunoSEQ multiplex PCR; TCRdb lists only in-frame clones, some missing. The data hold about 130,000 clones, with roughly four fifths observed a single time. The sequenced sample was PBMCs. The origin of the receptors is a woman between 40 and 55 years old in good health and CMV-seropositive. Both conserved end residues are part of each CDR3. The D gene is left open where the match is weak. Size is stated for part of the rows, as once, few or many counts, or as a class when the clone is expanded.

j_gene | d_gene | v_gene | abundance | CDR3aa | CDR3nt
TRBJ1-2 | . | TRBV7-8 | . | CASSPGGTYLYGYTF | TGTGCCAGCAGCCCGGGGGGGACATACCTCTATGGCTACACCTTC
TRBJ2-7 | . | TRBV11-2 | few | CASSPIRGRVSYEQYF | TGTGCCAGCAGCCCAATTAGGGGAAGGGTCTCCTACGAGCAGTACTTC
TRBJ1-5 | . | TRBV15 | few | CATSRDLDSNQPQHF | TGTGCCACCAGCAGAGATCTAGATAGCAATCAGCCCCAGCATTTT
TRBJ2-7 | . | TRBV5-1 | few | CASSLASNREPYEQYF | TGCGCCAGCAGCTTGGCCAGTAACAGGGAACCCTACGAGCAGTACTTC
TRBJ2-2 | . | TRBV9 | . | CASSAHNMGVVTGELFF | TGTGCCAGCAGCGCCCACAATATGGGAGTGGTAACCGGGGAGCTGTTTTTT
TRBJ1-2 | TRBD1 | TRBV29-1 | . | CSVEGYGRGRVGYTF | TGCAGCGTTGAAGGTTACGGAAGGGGGCGGGTTGGCTACACCTTC
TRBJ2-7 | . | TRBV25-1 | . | CASSVDYGISYEQYF | TGTGCCAGCAGTGTGGACTACGGGATTTCCTACGAGCAGTACTTC
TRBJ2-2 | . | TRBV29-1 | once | CSILPRGANTGELFF | TGCAGCATCCTCCCTCGAGGAGCTAACACCGGGGAGCTGTTTTTT
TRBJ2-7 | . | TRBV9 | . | CASSGTSSYEQYF | TGTGCCAGCAGTGGGACTTCCTCCTACGAGCAGTACTTC
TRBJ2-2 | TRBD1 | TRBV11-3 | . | CASSLVAGGTGELFF | TGTGCCAGCAGCTTAGTAGCAGGGGGCACCGGGGAGCTGTTTTTT
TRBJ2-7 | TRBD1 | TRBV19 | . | CASSTGQGFHEQYF | TGTGCCAGTAGTACTGGACAGGGGTTCCACGAGCAGTACTTC
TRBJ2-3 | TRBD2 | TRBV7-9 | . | CASSPELAGITDTQYF | TGTGCCAGCAGCCCGGAACTAGCGGGGATCACAGATACGCAGTATTTT
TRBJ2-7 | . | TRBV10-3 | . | CAIGPGVDAYEQYF | TGTGCCATCGGGCCAGGGGTGGACGCCTACGAGCAGTACTTC
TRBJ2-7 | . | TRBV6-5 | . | CASRQVNEQYF | TGTGCCAGCCGACAAGTCAACGAGCAGTACTTC
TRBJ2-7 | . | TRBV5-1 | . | CASMGARGGYEQYF | TGCGCCAGCATGGGGGCTCGAGGGGGCTACGAGCAGTACTTC
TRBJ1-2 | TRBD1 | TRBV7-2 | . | CASSLSGTENYGYTF | TGTGCCAGCAGCTTGTCCGGGACAGAGAACTATGGCTACACCTTC
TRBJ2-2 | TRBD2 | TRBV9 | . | CASRGTSGRRSTGELFF | TGTGCCAGCCGAGGGACTAGCGGGAGACGGAGCACCGGGGAGCTGTTTTTT
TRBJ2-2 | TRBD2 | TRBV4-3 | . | CASSQGATSGSTGELFF | TGCGCCAGCAGCCAGGGGGCTACTAGCGGGAGCACCGGGGAGCTGTTTTTT
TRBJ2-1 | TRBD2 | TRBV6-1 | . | CASSEWGSGRAGNEQFF | TGTGCCAGCAGTGAATGGGGTAGCGGGAGGGCTGGAAATGAGCAGTTCTTC
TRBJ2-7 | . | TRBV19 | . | CASTPGASYEQYF | TGTGCCAGTACCCCGGGAGCCTCCTACGAGCAGTACTTC
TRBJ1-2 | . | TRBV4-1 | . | CASSQDPSGYGYTF | TGCGCCAGCAGCCAAGATCCCAGTGGCTATGGCTACACCTTC
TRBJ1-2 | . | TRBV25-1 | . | CASSDPAGATF | TGTGCCAGCAGTGACCCGGCGGGGGCCACCTTC
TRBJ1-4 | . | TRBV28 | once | CASSLEGVEGKTNEKLFF | TGTGCCAGCAGTTTAGAGGGGGTCGAGGGAAAAACTAATGAAAAACTGTTTTTT
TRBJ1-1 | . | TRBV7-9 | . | CASTFGVANTEAFF | TGTGCCAGCACCTTTGGCGTAGCGAACACTGAAGCTTTCTTT
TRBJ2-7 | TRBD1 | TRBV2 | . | CAGTGTGLSEQYF | TGTGCCGGGACCGGGACAGGGTTGTCCGAGCAGTACTTC
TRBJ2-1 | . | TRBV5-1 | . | CASSLVQGIENEQFF | TGCGCCAGCAGCTTGGTACAGGGTATAGAGAATGAGCAGTTCTTC
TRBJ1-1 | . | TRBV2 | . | CASTPMGGTEAFF | TGTGCCAGCACCCCCATGGGGGGAACTGAAGCTTTCTTT
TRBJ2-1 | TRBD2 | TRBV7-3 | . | CASSLKLAGMIEQFF | TGTGCCAGCAGCTTAAAACTAGCGGGAATGATTGAGCAGTTCTTC
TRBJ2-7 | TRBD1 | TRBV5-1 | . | CASSLAGTGNPSSYEQYF | TGCGCCAGCAGCTTGGCTGGGACAGGGAACCCGAGCTCCTACGAGCAGTACTTC
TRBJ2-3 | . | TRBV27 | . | CASSPDPGVSTDTQYF | TGTGCCAGCAGTCCAGACCCGGGGGTAAGCACAGATACGCAGTATTTT
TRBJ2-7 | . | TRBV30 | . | CAGSRGYEQYF | TGTGCCGGTTCAAGAGGATACGAGCAGTACTTC
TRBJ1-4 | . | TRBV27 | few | CASRRGFVYEKLFF | TGTGCCAGCAGAAGGGGATTTGTTTATGAAAAACTGTTTTTT
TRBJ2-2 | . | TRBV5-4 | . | CASSLAGRNTGELFF | TGTGCCAGCAGCTTGGCCGGGAGGAACACCGGGGAGCTGTTTTTT
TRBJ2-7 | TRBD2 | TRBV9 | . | CASSVLAGESEQYF | TGTGCCAGCAGCGTACTAGCGGGAGAGAGCGAGCAGTACTTC
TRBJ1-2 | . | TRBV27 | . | CASSFKSTAGDGYTF | TGTGCCAGCAGTTTCAAGAGTACGGCAGGGGATGGCTACACCTTC
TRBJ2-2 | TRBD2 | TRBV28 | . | CASSSGTSGSRTGELFF | TGTGCCAGCAGTTCCGGGACTAGCGGGAGTCGGACCGGGGAGCTGTTTTTT
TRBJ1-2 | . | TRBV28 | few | CASSRPLDSFPYGYTF | TGTGCCAGCAGTCGACCCCTGGACAGTTTCCCCTATGGCTACACCTTC
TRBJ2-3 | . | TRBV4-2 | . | CASSQLLNTQYF | TGTGCCAGCAGCCAGTTGCTAAATACGCAGTATTTT
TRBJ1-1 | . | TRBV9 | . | CASSVVAENTEAFF | TGTGCCAGCAGCGTAGTTGCGGAAAACACTGAAGCTTTCTTT
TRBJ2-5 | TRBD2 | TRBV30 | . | CAWSLGRPVVTQYF | TGTGCCTGGAGCCTCGGGAGGCCGGTAGTGACCCAGTACTTC
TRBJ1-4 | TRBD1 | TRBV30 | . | CAWSRDRVNEKLFF | TGTGCCTGGAGTAGGGACAGAGTTAATGAAAAACTGTTTTTT
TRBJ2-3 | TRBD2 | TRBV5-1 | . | CASSLRTSEGTDTQYF | TGCGCCAGCAGCTTAAGGACTAGCGAGGGCACAGATACGCAGTATTTT
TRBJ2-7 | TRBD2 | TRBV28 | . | CASSLIALAGVEEQYF | TGTGCCAGCAGTTTAATCGCCCTAGCGGGAGTCGAAGAGCAGTACTTC
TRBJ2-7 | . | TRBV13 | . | CASSLMSGDYEQYF | TGTGCCAGCAGCTTAATGTCCGGGGATTACGAGCAGTACTTC
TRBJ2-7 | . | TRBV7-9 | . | CASSLWPGQAYEQYF | TGTGCCAGCAGCTTATGGCCCGGACAAGCCTACGAGCAGTACTTC
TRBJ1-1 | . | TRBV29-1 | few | CSVRTSALTEAFF | TGCAGCGTGAGGACAAGCGCCCTTACTGAAGCTTTCTTT
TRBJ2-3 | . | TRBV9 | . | CASSGPRNTDTQYF | TGTGCCAGCAGCGGGCCTAGGAATACAGATACGCAGTATTTT
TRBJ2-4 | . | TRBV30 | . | CASGMPAKNIQYF | TGTGCCTCCGGGATGCCAGCCAAAAACATTCAGTACTTC
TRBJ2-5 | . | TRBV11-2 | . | CASSLTGIQETQYF | TGTGCCAGCAGCTTAACAGGGATCCAAGAGACCCAGTACTTC
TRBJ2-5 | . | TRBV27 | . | CASSFLREQETQYF | TGTGCCAGCAGTTTTTTAAGGGAGCAAGAGACCCAGTACTTC
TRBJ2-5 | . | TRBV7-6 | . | CASRLDSYEQETQYF | TGTGCCAGCCGGCTGGACAGCTATGAGCAAGAGACCCAGTACTTC
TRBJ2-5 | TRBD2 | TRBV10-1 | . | CASSPGNRRELETQYF | TGCGCCAGCAGCCCCGGGAATCGGCGGGAGCTGGAGACCCAGTACTTC
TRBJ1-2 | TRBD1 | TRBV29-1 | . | CSARTGSSVWGYTF | TGCAGCGCTCGGACAGGCTCCTCAGTTTGGGGCTACACCTTC
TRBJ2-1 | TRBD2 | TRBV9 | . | CASSPAASGIYNEQFF | TGTGCCAGCAGCCCCGCCGCTAGCGGTATCTACAATGAGCAGTTCTTC
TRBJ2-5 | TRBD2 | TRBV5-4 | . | CASSPSGGRAQETQYF | TGTGCCAGCAGTCCCTCGGGCGGGAGGGCTCAAGAGACCCAGTACTTC
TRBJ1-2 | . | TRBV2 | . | CASTEENYGYTF | TGTGCCAGCACGGAGGAGAACTATGGCTACACCTTC
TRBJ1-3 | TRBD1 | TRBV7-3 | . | CASTVTGGRRFNF | TGTGCCAGCACAGTAACAGGGGGCAGGCGGTTCAATTTT